These T cell receptor beta chains were read from a single sample in a study of identical twins. TCRdb ran MiXCR on the 5' RACE reads and lists one entry per CDR3 protein. The sample includes 450,000 or so distinct CDR3 sequences, 14% of them seen just once. This same sample was also taken into another study, of yellow fever vaccine responses in identical twins.

Sequencing was done on a sample of CD4+ T cells sorted from blood. These receptors originate from a woman younger than 30 in good health. CDR3s include the opening cysteine and the closing phenylalanine or tryptophan. A D gene is named only where the DNA matches it firmly. The size of a clone is reported for some rows only, either as once, few or many, or as a class for expanded clones.

V	J	D	size	CDR3	DNA
TRBV7-8	TRBJ2-3	TRBD2	NA	CASSSERDWSTDTQYF	TGTGCCAGCAGCTCTGAGCGGGATTGGAGCACAGATACGCAGTATTTT
TRBV3-1	TRBJ2-4	NA	few	CASSQGSKNIQYF	TGTGCCAGCAGCCAAGGGTCCAAAAACATTCAGTACTTC
TRBV24-1	TRBJ2-3	NA	few	CATSRLGWNTDTQYF	TGTGCCACCAGTAGGCTAGGATGGAACACAGATACGCAGTATTTT
TRBV11-2	TRBJ2-2	NA	few	CASSLDGVRQGMTGELFF	TGTGCCAGCAGCTTAGACGGCGTGAGGCAGGGGATGACCGGGGAGCTGTTTTTT
TRBV12-3/TRBV12-4	TRBJ2-1	TRBD1	many	CASIFGTGTGEQFF	TGTGCCAGCATCTTCGGGACAGGGACGGGTGAGCAGTTCTTC
TRBV12-3/TRBV12-4	TRBJ1-6	NA	many	CASSLAGGKAPLHF	TGTGCCAGCAGTTTAGCAGGAGGGAAGGCACCCCTCCACTTT
TRBV4-1	TRBJ1-2	TRBD1	few	CASSQGQGADYGYTF	TGCGCCAGCAGCCAAGGACAGGGGGCAGACTATGGCTACACCTTC
TRBV20-1	TRBJ1-5	NA	few	CSARGGANQPQHF	TGCAGTGCTAGGGGGGGGGCCAATCAGCCCCAGCATTTT
TRBV21-1	TRBJ2-7	NA	NA	CASRHWGFYEQYF	TGTGCCAGCAGGCACTGGGGGTTCTACGAGCAGTACTTC
TRBV3-1	TRBJ1-6	TRBD1	NA	CASSQVGRTGGASPLHF	TGTGCCAGCAGCCAAGTAGGTCGGACAGGGGGAGCTTCACCCCTCCACTTT
TRBV12-3/TRBV12-4	TRBJ2-7	TRBD1	NA	CASSPTLGQGEAYEQYF	TGTGCCAGCAGTCCAACACTCGGACAGGGGGAGGCCTACGAGCAGTACTTC
TRBV4-3	TRBJ2-5	NA	few	CASSQQYF	TGCGCCAGCAGCCAGCAGTACTTC
TRBV20-1	TRBJ1-5	TRBD1	many	CSARNRDRGTLSNQPQHF	TGCAGTGCTAGGAACCGGGACAGGGGAACCCTTAGCAATCAGCCCCAGCATTTT
TRBV6-5	TRBJ2-7	NA	few	CASSYSKSSYEQYF	TGTGCCAGCAGTTACTCGAAAAGCAGCTACGAGCAGTACTTC
TRBV5-1	TRBJ1-5	NA	NA	CASSAGPGGGQPQHF	TGCGCCAGCAGCGCGGGACCGGGCGGCGGTCAGCCCCAGCATTTT
TRBV20-1	TRBJ2-1	TRBD1	few	CSARLRTGGPYNEQFF	TGCAGTGCTAGATTAAGGACAGGGGGCCCCTACAATGAGCAGTTCTTC
TRBV14	TRBJ1-1	NA	few	CASSQFRGTEAFF	TGTGCCAGCAGCCAATTCCGGGGCACTGAAGCTTTCTTT
TRBV19	TRBJ2-2	NA	few	CASSIGTGELFF	TGTGCCAGTAGTATAGGGACCGGGGAGCTGTTTTTT
TRBV9	TRBJ2-3	NA	NA	CASSVAPRRADTQYF	TGTGCCAGCAGCGTAGCCCCTCGACGCGCAGATACGCAGTATTTT
TRBV30	TRBJ1-6	TRBD1	NA	CAWTGQGHSPLHF	TGTGCCTGGACCGGACAGGGGCATTCACCCCTCCACTTT
TRBV15	TRBJ2-1	TRBD2	NA	CATSWRGYNEQFF	TGTGCCACCTCCTGGCGGGGGTACAATGAGCAGTTCTTC
TRBV4-2	TRBJ2-3	NA	many	CASSQDSVRSLRADTQYF	TGTGCCAGCAGCCAAGATTCCGTTCGTAGTCTAAGGGCAGATACGCAGTATTTT
TRBV21-1	TRBJ1-6	NA	NA	CASTPDVSNSPLHF	TGTGCCAGCACCCCGGATGTTAGTAATTCACCCCTCCACTTT
TRBV2	TRBJ2-3	NA	NA	CASSAGGTADTQYF	TGTGCCAGCAGTGCGGGGGGCACGGCAGATACGCAGTATTTT
TRBV7-9	TRBJ1-2	NA	NA	CASSLVSQDYGYTF	TGTGCCAGCAGCTTAGTATCCCAGGACTATGGCTACACCTTC
TRBV12-3/TRBV12-4	TRBJ2-1	TRBD2	few	CASSLAGGGGYVYEQFF	TGTGCCAGCAGTTTAGCCGGAGGCGGGGGGTACGTCTATGAGCAGTTCTTC
TRBV6-5	TRBJ2-7	TRBD1	few	CASSYEGAGNEQYF	TGTGCCAGCAGTTACGAGGGGGCCGGGAACGAGCAGTACTTC
TRBV20-1	TRBJ2-2	TRBD2	NA	CSAWGLAGATNTGELFF	TGCAGTGCCTGGGGCCTAGCGGGGGCAACGAACACCGGGGAGCTGTTTTTT
TRBV5-1	TRBJ2-7	NA	few	CASRSNEAGLNEQYF	TGCGCCAGCAGATCTAATGAGGCAGGGCTCAACGAGCAGTACTTC
TRBV5-1	TRBJ2-1	NA	NA	CASSLEGLWNEQFF	TGCGCCAGCAGCCTGGAGGGCCTCTGGAATGAGCAGTTCTTC
TRBV24-1	TRBJ2-1	TRBD2	NA	CATSDPRPGLAIIGEQFF	TGTGCCACCAGTGACCCAAGACCGGGACTAGCTATTATAGGTGAGCAGTTCTTC
TRBV6-1	TRBJ2-1	TRBD2	few	CASSGNSGKSEQFF	TGTGCCAGCAGTGGTAATAGCGGGAAAAGTGAGCAGTTCTTC
TRBV5-1	TRBJ2-1	TRBD2	few	CASSLGLAGREQFF	TGCGCCAGCAGCTTGGGACTAGCGGGAAGAGAGCAGTTCTTC
TRBV5-1	TRBJ1-2	NA	few	CASSPGPTIYGYTF	TGCGCCAGCAGCCCCGGACCAACCATCTATGGCTACACCTTC
TRBV2	TRBJ1-1	NA	NA	CASSGWTEAFF	TGTGCCAGCAGTGGTTGGACTGAAGCTTTCTTT
TRBV4-3	TRBJ1-6	TRBD1	few	CASSHRDRDASPLHF	TGCGCCAGCAGCCATAGGGACAGGGACGCATCACCCCTCCACTTT
TRBV20-1	TRBJ2-7	TRBD2	few	CSALSGGAYEQYF	TGCAGTGCCCTTAGCGGGGGGGCCTACGAGCAGTACTTC
TRBV29-1	TRBJ1-2	NA	NA	CSVDRPNYGYTF	TGCAGCGTGGACCGGCCTAACTATGGCTACACCTTC
TRBV30	TRBJ2-2	NA	NA	CAWSVTGNTGELFF	TGTGCCTGGAGTGTAACTGGGAACACCGGGGAGCTGTTTTTT
TRBV7-2	TRBJ2-2	NA	few	CASNRLVLAENTGELFF	TGTGCCAGCAACCGTCTAGTTTTAGCGGAAAACACCGGGGAGCTGTTTTTT
TRBV5-1	TRBJ2-7	NA	NA	CASTDTQYEQYF	TGCGCCAGCACTGACACCCAGTACGAGCAGTACTTC
TRBV6-1	TRBJ2-5	NA	NA	CASIPPHRGTTWTQYF	TGTGCCAGCATACCTCCCCATCGGGGGACGACCTGGACCCAGTACTTC
TRBV11-2	TRBJ2-7	TRBD2	NA	CASSLRGPTGLAGVAYEQYF	TGTGCCAGCAGCCTAAGGGGACCCACTGGACTAGCGGGAGTTGCCTACGAGCAGTACTTC
TRBV12-3/TRBV12-4	TRBJ2-5	NA	many	CASSPTVQETQYF	TGTGCCAGCAGCCCGACAGTACAAGAGACCCAGTACTTC
TRBV19	TRBJ2-7	TRBD1	NA	CASSGTGGWEQYF	TGTGCCAGTTCCGGGACAGGGGGTTGGGAGCAGTACTTC
TRBV24-1	TRBJ2-1	NA	few	CATSDAGRRLFF	TGTGCCACCAGTGATGCCGGACGGCGGCTGTTCTTC
TRBV29-1	TRBJ2-7	NA	few	CSVRKKSYEQYF	TGCAGCGTCCGAAAGAAGAGCTACGAGCAGTACTTC
TRBV27	TRBJ2-2	TRBD2	NA	CASSRTGTTTGELFF	TGTGCCAGCAGCCGTACCGGGACTACCACCGGGGAGCTGTTTTTT
TRBV7-9	TRBJ2-3	TRBD2	few	CASSFTAGVGADTQYF	TGTGCCAGCAGCTTTACGGCGGGAGTAGGGGCAGATACGCAGTATTTT
TRBV5-1	TRBJ2-5	NA	NA	CASSLVQILETQYF	TGCGCCAGCAGCTTGGTACAGATTTTGGAGACCCAGTACTTC
TRBV10-3	TRBJ2-7	NA	few	CAIRVTGSYEQYF	TGTGCCATCAGGGTCACTGGAAGCTACGAGCAGTACTTC
TRBV6-2/TRBV6-3	TRBJ2-2	NA	NA	CASSPWGGAFVGELFF	TGTGCCAGCAGCCCTTGGGGGGGGGCGTTCGTCGGGGAGCTGTTTTTT
TRBV20-1	TRBJ1-2	NA	many	CSAIGLPTWANYGYTF	TGCAGTGCTATCGGGCTCCCTACGTGGGCTAACTATGGCTACACCTTC
TRBV3-1	TRBJ2-5	NA	few	CASSQDGIPTGRETQYF	TGTGCCAGCAGCCAAGATGGGATCCCAACAGGGAGAGAGACCCAGTACTTC
TRBV3-1	TRBJ1-1	TRBD1	few	CASSLFQGGTEAFF	TGTGCCAGCAGCCTATTCCAGGGGGGAACTGAAGCTTTCTTT
TRBV29-1	TRBJ2-5	TRBD1	many	CSVHRGQETQYF	TGCAGCGTTCACAGGGGCCAAGAGACCCAGTACTTC
TRBV7-6	TRBJ1-6	NA	NA	CASSSGAGSYNSPLHF	TGTGCCAGCAGCTCGGGGGCAGGCTCCTATAATTCACCCCTCCACTTT